What follows are 23 T cell receptor beta chains derived from one specimen sequenced in a study of cytotoxic CD8 clonotypes in ibrutinib-treated CLL (dated by TCRdb to the early 2020s). The library was made by the immunoSEQ multiplex PCR assay. Not all clones reach the TCRdb copy of this immuneACCESS table, which keeps in-frame sequences only. Checked studies attribute under half of the gap to unresolved V genes and leave the rest unexplained. Across this sample there are roughly 12,000 clones, with 81% seen only once. The biggest ten clones account for 22% of the sample. This sample's time point label indicates: progressive disease on ibrutinib. The sequenced sample was PBMCs, obtained at disease progression, from a patient treated with ibrutinib. Every receptor here comes from a human donor with chronic lymphocytic leukemia.

J is TRBJ2-3 and V is TRBV18; D may be TRBD2 (5 bases). The V end lost 3 bases, the J end lost 6 bases, and 10 bases lay between the germline ends. Looked up from germline, CDR1 is KGHSH and CDR2 is LQKENI. The CDR3 runs to 13 residues. The DNA of the CDR3 is TGTGCCAGCTCACCTCGAGGGAAGGATACGCAGTATTTT. It specifies CASSPRGKDTQYF.

A few counts support this clone. This chain joins TRBV28 and TRBJ2-7, with D unresolved. Per germline, CDR1 MDHEN and CDR2 SYDVKM. Between the trimmed V and J ends, which lost 5 bases and 1 base, there was a span of 3 bases. The CDR3 is 11 amino acids. The CDR3, as DNA: TGTGCCAGCAGTGTTTCCTACGAGCAGTACTTC. Translating it yields CASSVSYEQYF.

The rearrangement uses TRBV7-6 and TRBJ2-1, with 9 bases lining up with TRBD2. Germline loops: CDR1 SGHVS, CDR2 FNYEAQ. Unmatched junction bases numbered 4, after V lost 3 bases and J lost 4 bases. The CDR3 loop spans 15 amino acids. CDR3 coding DNA: TGTGCCAGCAGCTTCACTAGCGGGCGTTACAATGAGCAGTTCTTC. Protein: CASSFTSGRYNEQFF.

The rearrangement uses TRBV28 and TRBJ1-1, with TRBD1 as a possible D gene (5 bases). There are 15 residues in the CDR3. CDR1 MDHEN and CDR2 SYDVKM come from the germline V gene. Trimming left V 3 bases short and J 3 bases short, with 14 bases between. The CDR3 region is CASSLMGRDDTEAFF. The CDR3 bases are TGTGCCAGCAGTTTGATGGGCAGGGATGACACTGAAGCTTTCTTT.

The rearrangement links TRBV5-6 to TRBJ1-2; 8 nucleotides match TRBD1. V lost 4 bases to trimming and J lost 8 bases; unmatched junction nucleotides: 10. The CDR3 totals 14 residues. Germline CDR1 reads SGHDT; CDR2 reads YYEEEE. CDR3 amino acids: CASSLTGVQHGYTF. CDR3 coding DNA: TGTGCCAGCAGCCTGACAGGGGTTCAGCACGGCTACACCTTC.

The chain links TRBV27 to TRBJ2-7; 7 bases are a match to TRBD1. Germline CDR1 MNHEY, CDR2 SMNVEV (reference sequence). This CDR3 contains 16 residues. Trimming at V came to 6 bases and at J to 5 bases, leaving 16 bases not matched to a gene. The CDR3 protein is CASRAKWTGERHEQYF. CDR3 bases: TGTGCCAGCAGAGCAAAGTGGACAGGTGAAAGACACGAGCAGTACTTC.

The V call is TRBV6-1, the J call TRBJ2-1, with 8 bases identical to TRBD1. CDR1 is MNHNS, CDR2 SASEGT, per germline. The V and J ends lost 5 bases and 6 bases, in that order; junction bases with no gene match: 6. The CDR3 loop spans 14 amino acids. The CDR3 region has the DNA TGTGCCAGCAGTCTCGGACAGGGTCCCAATGAGCAGTTCTTC. Its translation is CASSLGQGPNEQFF.

The J gene is TRBJ2-2, the V gene TRBV11-2; maybe TRBD1 (6 bases). V was trimmed by 5 bases and J by 0 bases, leaving 13 bases between them. Germline V CDR1 and CDR2: SGHAT, FQNNGV. The CDR3 spans 16 residues. CDR3 loop: CASSLGGYANTGELFF. CDR3 nucleotides: TGTGCCAGCAGCCTAGGGGGATATGCGAACACCGGGGAGCTGTTTTTT. Combining the CDR3 with reference TRBV11-2 and TRBJ2-2 gives the whole variable domain EAGVAQSPRYKIIEKRQSVAFWCNPISGHATLYWYQQILGQGPKLLIQFQNNGVVDDSQLPKDRFSAERLKGVDSTLKIQPAKLEDSAVYLCASSLGGYANTGELFFGEGSRLTVL.

This clone was counted once. The V gene is TRBV11-3, the J gene TRBJ2-3, with 11 bases aligning to TRBD2. J gave up 6 bases and V 2 bases, and 4 bases lay outside the gene matches. There are 15 residues in the CDR3. In germline, CDR1 is SGHNT, CDR2 YENEEA. The CDR3 loop is CASSLLAGGIDTQYF. For the CDR3, the DNA is TGTGCCAGCAGCTTACTAGCGGGAGGCATCGATACGCAGTATTTT.

This sequence joins TRBV28 and TRBJ1-2, with D perhaps TRBD1 (6 bases). Germline CDR1 reads MDHEN; CDR2 reads SYDVKM. This CDR3 comprises 13 residues. Trimming took off 6 bases at V and 4 bases at J, with 12 bases between the two ends. CDR3 in amino acids: CASSSGQPYGYTF. Here the CDR3 DNA reads TGTGCCAGCAGCTCCGGACAGCCCTATGGCTACACCTTC.

The chain uses TRBV28 and TRBJ2-5; weak D call: TRBD1 (6 bases). The germline V gene encodes CDR1 MDHEN and CDR2 SYDVKM. Between the trimmed V and J ends, which lost 1 base and 0 bases, there was a span of 9 bases. The CDR3 contains 15 residues. The CDR3 coding sequence is TGTGCCAGCAGTTTATTAGGGGGTGACCAAGAGACCCAGTACTTC. It codes for CASSLLGGDQETQYF.

The chain employs TRBV19 and TRBJ1-5; D unclear. Germline loops: CDR1 LNHDA, CDR2 SQIVND (reference sequence). With 8 bases removed from V and 3 bases from J, the gap between germline ends came to 11 bases. This CDR3 comprises 13 residues. The CDR3 loop reads CASSLGHNQPQHF. The CDR3 DNA follows: TGTGCCAGTTCGTTGGGCCACAATCAGCCCCAGCATTTT.

The V and J genes are TRBV5-1 and TRBJ2-7, with 14 bases lining up with TRBD2. CDR3 length: 19 amino acids. Germline loops: CDR1 SGHRS, CDR2 YFSETQ. The trim removed 4 bases at V and 1 base at J, leaving 13 bases unmatched. CDR3 nucleotides: TGCGCCAGCAGCCCTATGGGGACTAGCGGGAGTAGGATGTCCTACGAGCAGTACTTC. Translating gives CASSPMGTSGSRMSYEQYF.

In this sample, this clone turned up a few times. The chain recombines TRBV9 with TRBJ2-5; unclear D gene. The V gene lost 3 bases and the J gene lost 7 bases, with 19 bases spanning the gap. CDR3 length: 15 residues. The V gene's germline CDR1 is SGDLS and CDR2 YYNGEE. The CDR3 nucleotides read TGTGCCAGCAGCGCAATCTCGGGCCCCGAGGTGACCCAGTACTTC. Amino acids: CASSAISGPEVTQYF.

This chain uses TRBV6-5 with TRBJ2-7; D uncertain. V lost 2 bases and J lost 0, with 5 bases in between. This CDR3 spans 13 amino acids. Germline V gene lookup returns CDR1 MNHEY and CDR2 SVGAGI. The CDR3 reads CASSYQSSYEQYF. The CDR3 bases are TGTGCCAGCAGTTACCAGAGCTCCTACGAGCAGTACTTC.

This clone has just a few counts. The J gene is TRBJ2-1, the V gene TRBV19; the D gene is possibly TRBD2 (5 bases). The V gene's germline CDR1 is LNHDA and CDR2 SQIVND (reference sequence). V was cut by 6 bases and J by 9 bases, with 12 bases left in between. The CDR3 covers 12 residues. CDR3 region: CASRESEGEQFF. The CDR3 nucleotides read TGTGCCAGTAGAGAGTCCGAGGGTGAGCAGTTCTTC.

The gene calls are TRBV6-5 and TRBJ2-5; 8 bases map to TRBD1. The germline CDR1 and CDR2 sequences are MNHEY and SVGAGI. The length of the CDR3 is 15 residues. V gave up 0 bases and J gave up 4 bases; unmatched junction bases: 4. This chain's CDR3 is CASSYSPGGAETQYF. The CDR3 nucleotides are TGTGCCAGCAGTTACTCGCCAGGGGGCGCAGAGACCCAGTACTTC.

V gene TRBV18 combines with J gene TRBJ2-2, with D perhaps matching TRBD1 (6 bases). Trimming pared 8 bases from V and 1 base from J, leaving 14 bases between. The germline CDR1 and CDR2 sequences are KGHSH and LQKENI. There are 15 residues in the CDR3. CDR3 DNA: TGTGCCAGCCGATTCCAGGGGCAGAACACCGGGGAGCTGTTTTTT. It specifies CASRFQGQNTGELFF.

The chain employs TRBV10-1 and TRBJ2-1; no reliable D call. The CDR3 runs 14 residues. In germline, CDR1 is WNHNN, CDR2 SYGVQD (reference sequence). V gave up 3 bases and J gave up 4 bases, with 10 bases separating them. CDR3 DNA: TGCGCCAGCAGTGACCAGCGCGGATACAATGAGCAGTTCTTC. It yields the protein CASSDQRGYNEQFF.

This clone came up a few times. Additional DNA sequences in this sample encode the identical CDR3. This chain links TRBV6-1 with TRBJ1-5; 9 bases are a match to TRBD1. V lost 4 bases and J lost 2; bases outside the gene matches: 0. CDR1 and CDR2 (germline): MNHNS, SASEGT. The CDR3 is 14 amino acids. The CDR3 DNA sequence: TGTGCCAGCAGTGGGACAGGGGGCAATCAGCCCCAGCATTTT. Its translation is CASSGTGGNQPQHF.

The chain has TRBV7-8 and TRBJ2-2; D not certain. This CDR3 comprises 16 residues. Trimming shortened V by 5 bases and J by 0 bases, and 13 bases separated the two germline ends. Germline CDR1 SGHVS, CDR2 FQNEAQ. Here the CDR3 DNA reads TGTGCCAGCAGCCCCCTCCGCATTCCGAACACCGGGGAGCTGTTTTTT. It encodes CASSPLRIPNTGELFF. The full variable domain, in which reference TRBV7-8 and TRBJ2-2 provide the parts outside the CDR3, is GAGVSQSPRYKVAKRGQDVALRCDPISGHVSLFWYQQALGQGPEFLTYFQNEAQLDKSGLPSDRFFAERPEGSVSTLKIQRTQQEDSAVYLCASSPLRIPNTGELFFGEGSRLTVL.

J is TRBJ2-1 and V is TRBV9; 11 bases match TRBD2. V shed 6 bases and J 10 bases; nucleotides not matched to a gene: 9. The germline CDR1 and CDR2 sequences are SGDLS and YYNGEE. The CDR3 totals 14 residues. This chain's CDR3 is CASTRGSGREEQFF. In DNA, the CDR3 is TGTGCCAGCACAAGAGGTAGCGGGAGGGAGGAGCAGTTCTTC.

This chain joins TRBV28 and TRBJ1-5, with D perhaps TRBD1 (5 bases). Trimming stripped 8 bases from V and 1 base from J, with 15 bases between. The germline gives CDR1 MDHEN, CDR2 SYDVKM. CDR3 length: 15 residues. For the CDR3, the DNA is TGTGCCAGCGGCCATCAGGGTGTGAGCAATCAGCCCCAGCATTTT. This translates into CASGHQGVSNQPQHF.